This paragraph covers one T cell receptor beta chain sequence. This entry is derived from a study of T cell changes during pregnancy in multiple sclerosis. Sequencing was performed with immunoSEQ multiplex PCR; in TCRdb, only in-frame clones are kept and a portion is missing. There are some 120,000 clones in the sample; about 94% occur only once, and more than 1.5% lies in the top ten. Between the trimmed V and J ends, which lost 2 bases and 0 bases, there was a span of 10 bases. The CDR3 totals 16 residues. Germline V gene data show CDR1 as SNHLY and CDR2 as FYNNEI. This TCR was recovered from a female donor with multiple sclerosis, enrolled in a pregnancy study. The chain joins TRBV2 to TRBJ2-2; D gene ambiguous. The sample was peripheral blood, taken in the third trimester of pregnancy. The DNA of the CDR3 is TGTGCCAGCAGTGAATCCAGGCAGCCGAACACCGGGGAGCTGTTTTTT. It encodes CASSESRQPNTGELFF.